The entry below describes one TCR beta chain. Method: immunoSEQ multiplex PCR; TCRdb's copy keeps in-frame clones and lacks some. The repertoire consists of about 70,000 clones, with around 95% occurring once and the leading ten covering approximately 0.26%. This record comes from a study of technical replicates of blood from a few donors. The CDR3 is 14 residues long. The germline V and J ends were trimmed by 5 bases and 3 bases, with 13 bases remaining between them. CDR1 and CDR2 (germline): SGHVS, FNYEAQ. The specimen was T cells isolated from PBMCs. This receptor was identified in a human donor in good health. V is TRBV7-6 and J is TRBJ2-5; D gene unclear. The CDR3: CASSPLLVKETQYF. The CDR3 region has the DNA TGTGCCAGCAGCCCCCTACTGGTTAAAGAGACCCAGTACTTC.